Sequencing of this T cell receptor (beta chain) was carried out in a study of CD8+CD57+ T cells in acquired aplastic anemia. Across the study: Quantities of DNA derived from sorted CD4+ and CD8+ cells averaged around 3 ug. Healthy donors yielded some 11 million CD4+ cell reads on average.

The germline V gene encodes CDR1 MNHEY and CDR2 SMNVEV (reference sequence). CDR3 size: 12 residues. J gave up 15 bases and V 6 bases, and 5 bases lay outside the gene matches. TCR beta VDJ and CDR3 profiling used genomic DNA as template. Using its own MiXCR run on the reads, TCRdb lists one record per CDR3 protein. Here the sample spans about 420,000 distinct CDR3 sequences, roughly 68% being singletons. General study results and limits: Researchers report that around 30 CD8+ CDR3 sequences appeared in both patients and controls.

This clonotype has a count of ten or more. Its antigen is as yet unknown. This receptor was identified in a human donor in good health, serving as a control. What was sequenced was sorted CD4+, CD8+, or CD8+CD57+ T cells (not recorded which) from PBMCs. This chain uses TRBV27 with TRBJ2-1; 13 positions match TRBD2. Here the CDR3 DNA reads TGTGCCAGCAGGACTAGCGGGGGGATGGGGTTCTTC. Residues: CASRTSGGMGFF.